The T cell receptor (beta chain) described here comes from a study of blood T cell repertoires in COVID-19. TCRdb's table, derived via immunoSEQ multiplex PCR, lists solely in-frame clones and lacks some. The table has 78,000 or so clones, 80% to 90% seen once. This clone came up a few times. V gave up 5 bases and J gave up 5 bases; unmatched junction bases: 12. The CDR3 consists of 18 residues. Germline values: CDR1 SGHTA, CDR2 FQGNSA. This chain joins TRBV7-2 and TRBJ2-4; 13 nucleotides match TRBD2. Sequencing was done on a sample of peripheral blood. The TCR sequence derives from a woman aged 50 to 60 with acute or convalescent COVID-19. Here the CDR3 reads CASSARRTSGSTQNIQYF. For the CDR3, the DNA is TGTGCCAGCAGCGCCAGGAGGACTAGCGGGAGTACCCAAAACATTCAGTACTTC.